Listed below are T cell receptor beta chains from one sample, sequenced in a study of T cells in Graves' hyperthyroidism and ophthalmopathy. TCRdb itself ran the multiplex PCR reads through MiXCR, one entry per CDR3 protein. The sample holds approximately 330,000 distinct CDR3 sequences, around a sixth seen once. Material for sequencing was blood. The receptors shown here come from a woman aged 45-65 years with Graves' hyperthyroidism. The CDR3 runs from the conserved cysteine through the conserved F or W. A D gene is named only where the DNA matches it firmly. A clone size is listed for some rows: how often the clone was seen (once, few, many), or a class if it is expanded.

D gene | J gene | clone size | V gene | CDR3 DNA | CDR3 protein
. | TRBJ1-1 | many | TRBV7-2 | TGTGCCAGCAGCATTCAGGAGGACACTGAAGCTTTCTTT | CASSIQEDTEAFF
. | TRBJ1-1 | few | TRBV19 | TGTGCCAGTAGTGGCGTTTCTGCCGCGGGCACTGAAGCTTTCTTT | CASSGVSAAGTEAFF
TRBD2 | TRBJ2-1 | many | TRBV28 | TGTGCCAGCAGTTCGCCTCTAGCGGCCAGCTCCTACAATGAGCAGTTCTTC | CASSSPLAASSYNEQFF
. | TRBJ2-1 | few | TRBV24-1 | TGTGCCACCAGTGTGGGGGCAGGATCCTACAATGAGCAGTTCTTC | CATSVGAGSYNEQFF
TRBD1 | TRBJ1-2 | . | TRBV7-2 | TGTGCCAGCAGCTTAAGTACAGGGGTGGATGGCTACACCTTC | CASSLSTGVDGYTF
. | TRBJ1-5 | many | TRBV11-2 | TGTGCCAGCAGCTTAGGACGCAATCAGCCCCAGCATTTT | CASSLGRNQPQHF
. | TRBJ1-1 | many | TRBV5-1 | TGCGCCAGCAGCCCGATGGGGTGGGCGAACACTGAAGCTTTCTTT | CASSPMGWANTEAFF
. | TRBJ1-6 | many | TRBV12-3/TRBV12-4 | TGTGCCAGCAGTTTTCGGCAGGGAGATTCACCCCTCCACTTT | CASSFRQGDSPLHF
. | TRBJ1-1 | many | TRBV30 | TGTGCCTGGAGTGAGTCAGTCACTGAAGCTTTCTTT | CAWSESVTEAFF
. | TRBJ1-1 | . | TRBV7-9 | TGTGCCAGCAGCCCTCATGTTGGGGGGCCAACTGAAGCTTTCTTT | CASSPHVGGPTEAFF
. | TRBJ1-2 | . | TRBV6-1 | TGTGCCAGCACCCTTAGAGAGAACTATGGCTACACCTTC | CASTLRENYGYTF
. | TRBJ1-5 | many | TRBV27 | TGTGCCAGCAGTTTCCTAAGCGGGAGCAATCAGCCCCAGCATTTT | CASSFLSGSNQPQHF
. | TRBJ2-1 | many | TRBV7-9 | TGTGCCAGCAGCTGCGGGACTCGCTACAATGAGCAGTTCTTC | CASSCGTRYNEQFF
. | TRBJ2-1 | many | TRBV7-8 | TGTGCCAGCAGCTTAGGAGGAGGAGGCTACAATGAGCAGTTCTTC | CASSLGGGGYNEQFF
. | TRBJ2-5 | few | TRBV7-2 | TGTGCCAGCAGCACCCGGACCAGTCACCAAGAGACCCAGTACTTC | CASSTRTSHQETQYF
. | TRBJ1-2 | few | TRBV7-9 | TGTGCCACCGAGCGGACAGTCTATGGCTACACCTTC | CATERTVYGYTF
. | TRBJ1-4 | few | TRBV14 | TGTGCCAGCAGCCAACCGGAGGGCAATGAAAAACTGTTTTTT | CASSQPEGNEKLFF
. | TRBJ1-1 | many | TRBV2 | TGTGCCAGCAGGAAATTCGGGAACACTGAAGCTTTCTTT | CASRKFGNTEAFF
. | TRBJ1-1 | many | TRBV3-1 | TGTGCCAGCAGCCAAGATGGGGGGCGCTTGGACACTGAAGCTTTCTTT | CASSQDGGRLDTEAFF
. | TRBJ1-1 | few | TRBV18 | TGTGCCAGCTCGCCAATGGGCGGGGGCATGAACACTGAAGCTTTCTTT | CASSPMGGGMNTEAFF
. | TRBJ2-3 | . | TRBV20-1 | TGCAGTGCGAACCCGGATACGCAGTATTTT | CSANPDTQYF
. | TRBJ2-5 | . | TRBV20-1 | TGCAGTGCTATTGCTGAGGCCCAAGAGACCCAGTACTTC | CSAIAEAQETQYF
TRBD1 | TRBJ2-5 | few | TRBV5-1 | TGCGCCAGCAGCCCCCCGACCAGACAGGGGGTATACCAAGAGACCCAGTACTTC | CASSPPTRQGVYQETQYF